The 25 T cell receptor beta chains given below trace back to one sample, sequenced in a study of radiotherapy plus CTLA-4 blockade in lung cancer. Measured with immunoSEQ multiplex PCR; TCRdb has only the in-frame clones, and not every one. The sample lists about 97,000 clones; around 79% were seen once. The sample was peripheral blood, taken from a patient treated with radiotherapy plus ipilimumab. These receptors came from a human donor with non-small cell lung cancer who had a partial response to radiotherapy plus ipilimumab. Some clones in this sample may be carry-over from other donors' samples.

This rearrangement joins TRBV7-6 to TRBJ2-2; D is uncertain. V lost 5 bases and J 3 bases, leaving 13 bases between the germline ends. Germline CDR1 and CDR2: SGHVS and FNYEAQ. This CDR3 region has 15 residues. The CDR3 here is CASSPIFSYTGELFF. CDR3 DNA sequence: TGTGCCAGCAGCCCAATATTTAGCTACACCGGGGAGCTGTTTTTT.

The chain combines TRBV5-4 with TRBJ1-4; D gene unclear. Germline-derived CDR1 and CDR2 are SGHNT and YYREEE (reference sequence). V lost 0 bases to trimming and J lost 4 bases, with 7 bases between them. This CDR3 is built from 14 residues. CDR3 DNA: TGTGCCAGCAGCTTGGACAGCCATAATGAAAAACTGTTTTTT. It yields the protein CASSLDSHNEKLFF.

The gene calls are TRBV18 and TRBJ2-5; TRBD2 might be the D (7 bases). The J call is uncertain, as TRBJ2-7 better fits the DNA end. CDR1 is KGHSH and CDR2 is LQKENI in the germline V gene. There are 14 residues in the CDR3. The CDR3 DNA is TGTGCCAGCTCACCATGGGGGGGGCAGAGCGAGCAGTACTTC. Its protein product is CASSPWGGQSEQYF.

The CDR3 here is CASTLAGGPDTQYF. The CDR3 DNA reads TGTGCCAGCACCCTAGCGGGAGGCCCGGATACGCAGTATTTT. This sequence joins TRBV2 and TRBJ2-3; 11 bases match TRBD2. Trimming cost V 7 bases and J 6 bases; bases outside gene matches: 6. Germline-derived CDR1 and CDR2 are SNHLY and FYNNEI. The CDR3 runs to 14 residues. Drawing the rest from reference TRBV2 and TRBJ2-3, the complete variable domain is EPEVTQTPSHQVTQMGQEVILRCVPISNHLYFYWYRQILGQKVEFLVSFYNNEISEKSEIFDDQFSVERPDGSNFTLKIRSTKLEDSAMYFCASTLAGGPDTQYFGPGTRLTVL.

CDR3 in amino acids: CASSLGLGGFTDTQYF. The DNA of the CDR3 is TGTGCCAGCAGTTTGGGACTAGGGGGATTTACAGATACGCAGTATTTT. The chain is built from TRBV28 and TRBJ2-3; TRBD2 agrees at 8 bases. V lost 3 bases to trimming and J lost 3 bases; unmatched junction nucleotides: 8. Germline CDR1 MDHEN, CDR2 SYDVKM. The CDR3 is 16 residues long.

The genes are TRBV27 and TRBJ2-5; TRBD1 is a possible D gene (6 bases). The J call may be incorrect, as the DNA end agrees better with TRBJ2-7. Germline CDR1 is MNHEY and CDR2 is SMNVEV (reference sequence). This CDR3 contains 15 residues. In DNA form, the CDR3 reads TGTGCCAGCAGTTTCCAAACAGGGTCTCACAACGAGCAGTACTTC. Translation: CASSFQTGSHNEQYF.

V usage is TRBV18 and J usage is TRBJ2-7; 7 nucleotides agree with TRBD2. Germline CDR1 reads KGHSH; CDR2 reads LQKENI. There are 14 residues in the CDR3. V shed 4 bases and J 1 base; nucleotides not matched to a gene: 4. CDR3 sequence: CASSLAGASYEQYF. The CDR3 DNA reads TGTGCCAGCTCACTAGCGGGCGCTTCCTACGAGCAGTACTTC.

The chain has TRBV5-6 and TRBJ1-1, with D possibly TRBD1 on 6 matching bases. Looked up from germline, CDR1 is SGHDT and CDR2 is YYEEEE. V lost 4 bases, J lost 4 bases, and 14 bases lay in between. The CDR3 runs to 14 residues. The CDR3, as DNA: TGTGCCAGCAGCACACAGGGTTGGGCCACTGAAGCTTTCTTT. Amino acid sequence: CASSTQGWATEAFF.

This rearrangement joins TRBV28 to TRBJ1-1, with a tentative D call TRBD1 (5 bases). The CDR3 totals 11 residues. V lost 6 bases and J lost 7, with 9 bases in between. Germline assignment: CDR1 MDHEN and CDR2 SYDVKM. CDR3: CASSLRDEAFF. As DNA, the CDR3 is TGTGCCAGCAGCCTCAGGGATGAAGCTTTCTTT.

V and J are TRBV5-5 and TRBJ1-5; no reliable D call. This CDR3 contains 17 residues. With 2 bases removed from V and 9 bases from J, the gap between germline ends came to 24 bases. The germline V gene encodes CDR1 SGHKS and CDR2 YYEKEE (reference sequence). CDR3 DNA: TGTGCCAGCAGCTTCAACCCCCCCGAGGACGGGAATTCGCCCCAGCATTTT. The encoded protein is CASSFNPPEDGNSPQHF.

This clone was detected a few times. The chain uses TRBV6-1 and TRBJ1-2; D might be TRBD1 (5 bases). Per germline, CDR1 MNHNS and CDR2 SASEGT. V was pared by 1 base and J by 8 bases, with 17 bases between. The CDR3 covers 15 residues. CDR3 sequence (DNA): TGTGCCAGCAGTGAAGGAGGGCGGGGGACCGGAGGCTACACCTTC. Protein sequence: CASSEGGRGTGGYTF.

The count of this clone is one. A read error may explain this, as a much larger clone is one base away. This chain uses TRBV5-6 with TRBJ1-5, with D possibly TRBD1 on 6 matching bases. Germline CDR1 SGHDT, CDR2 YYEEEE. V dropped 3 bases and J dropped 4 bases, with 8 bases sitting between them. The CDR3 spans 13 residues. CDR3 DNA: TGTGCCAGCAGCTGGGGGCAGAATCAGCCCCAGCATTTT. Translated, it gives CASSWGQNQPQHF.

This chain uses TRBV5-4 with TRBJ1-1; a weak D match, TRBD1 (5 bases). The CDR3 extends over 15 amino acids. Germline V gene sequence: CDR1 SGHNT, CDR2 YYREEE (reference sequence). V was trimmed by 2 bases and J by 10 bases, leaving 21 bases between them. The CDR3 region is CASSFRQGSGEGAFF. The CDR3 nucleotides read TGTGCCAGCAGCTTCCGTCAGGGTTCGGGTGAAGGAGCTTTCTTT.

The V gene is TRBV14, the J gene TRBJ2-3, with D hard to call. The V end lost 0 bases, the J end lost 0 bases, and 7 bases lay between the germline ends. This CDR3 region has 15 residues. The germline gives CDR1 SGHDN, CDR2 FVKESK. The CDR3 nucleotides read TGTGCCAGCAGCCAAGACAGGCGTAGCACAGATACGCAGTATTTT. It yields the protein CASSQDRRSTDTQYF.

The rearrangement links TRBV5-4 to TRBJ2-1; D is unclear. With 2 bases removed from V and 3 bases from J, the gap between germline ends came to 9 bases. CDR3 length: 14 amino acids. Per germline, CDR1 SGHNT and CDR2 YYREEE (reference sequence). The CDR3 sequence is CASSFRRRYNEQFF. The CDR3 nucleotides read TGTGCCAGCAGCTTCCGGCGGCGCTACAATGAGCAGTTCTTC.

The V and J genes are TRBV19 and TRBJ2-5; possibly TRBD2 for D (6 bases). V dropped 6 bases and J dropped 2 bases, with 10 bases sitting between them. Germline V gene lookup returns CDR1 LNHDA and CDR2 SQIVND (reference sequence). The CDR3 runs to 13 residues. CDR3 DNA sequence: TGTGCCAGTAGCAGAGGACTACAAGAGACCCAGTACTTC. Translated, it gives CASSRGLQETQYF.

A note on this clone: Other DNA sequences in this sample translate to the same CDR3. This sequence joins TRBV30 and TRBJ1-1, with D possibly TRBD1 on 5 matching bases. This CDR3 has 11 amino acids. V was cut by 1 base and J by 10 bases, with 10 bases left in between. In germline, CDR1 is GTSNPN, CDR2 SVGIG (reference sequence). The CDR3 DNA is TGTGCCTGGAGTGCAGGTAGGGGAGCTTTCTTT. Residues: CAWSAGRGAFF.

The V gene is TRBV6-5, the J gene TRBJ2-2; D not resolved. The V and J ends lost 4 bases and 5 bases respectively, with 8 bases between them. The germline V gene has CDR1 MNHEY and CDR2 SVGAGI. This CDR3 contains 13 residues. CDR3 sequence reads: CASSFLLTGELFF. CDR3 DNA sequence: TGTGCCAGCAGTTTCCTCCTTACCGGGGAGCTGTTTTTT.

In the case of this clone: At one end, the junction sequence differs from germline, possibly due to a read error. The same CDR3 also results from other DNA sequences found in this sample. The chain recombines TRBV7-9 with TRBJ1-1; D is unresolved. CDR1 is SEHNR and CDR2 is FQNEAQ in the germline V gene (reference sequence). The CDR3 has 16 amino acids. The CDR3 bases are TGCGCCAGCAGCCCACCCGTAACAAATTTGAACACTGAAGCTTTCTTT. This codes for CASSPPVTNLNTEAFF.

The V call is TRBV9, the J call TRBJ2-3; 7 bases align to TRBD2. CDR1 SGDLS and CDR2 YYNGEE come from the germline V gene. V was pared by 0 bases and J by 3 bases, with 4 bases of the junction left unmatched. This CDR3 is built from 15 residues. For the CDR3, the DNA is TGTGCCAGCAGCGTAGAGGGGAGGGTGACAGATACGCAGTATTTT. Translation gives CASSVEGRVTDTQYF. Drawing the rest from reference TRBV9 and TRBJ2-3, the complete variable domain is DSGVTQTPKHLITATGQRVTLRCSPRSGDLSVYWYQQSLDQGLQFLIQYYNGEERAKGNILERFSAQQFPDLHSELNLSSLELGDSALYFCASSVEGRVTDTQYFGPGTRLTVL.

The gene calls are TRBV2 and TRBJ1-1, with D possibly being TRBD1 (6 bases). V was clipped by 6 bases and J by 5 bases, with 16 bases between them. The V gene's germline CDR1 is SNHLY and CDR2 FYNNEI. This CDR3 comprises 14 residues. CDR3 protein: CASRGNRVYTEAFF. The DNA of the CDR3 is TGTGCCAGCAGGGGTAACAGGGTGTATACTGAAGCTTTCTTT.

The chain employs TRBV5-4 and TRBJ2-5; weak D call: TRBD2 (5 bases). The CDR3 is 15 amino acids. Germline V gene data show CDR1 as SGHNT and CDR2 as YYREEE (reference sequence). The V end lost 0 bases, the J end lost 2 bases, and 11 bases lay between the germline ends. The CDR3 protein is CASSLDSGDQETQYF. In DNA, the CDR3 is TGTGCCAGCAGCTTGGATTCCGGGGATCAAGAGACCCAGTACTTC. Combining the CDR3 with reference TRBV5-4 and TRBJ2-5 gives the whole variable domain ETGVTQSPTHLIKTRGQQVTLRCSSQSGHNTVSWYQQALGQGPQFIFQYYREEENGRGNFPPRFSGLQFPNYSSELNVNALELDDSALYLCASSLDSGDQETQYFGPGTRLLVL.

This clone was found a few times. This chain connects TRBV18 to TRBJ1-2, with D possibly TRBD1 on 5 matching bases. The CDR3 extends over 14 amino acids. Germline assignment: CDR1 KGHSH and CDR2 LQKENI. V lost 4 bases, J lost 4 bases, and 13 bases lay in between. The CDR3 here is CASSRGEVGYGYTF. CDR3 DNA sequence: TGTGCCAGCTCACGAGGGGAGGTGGGCTATGGCTACACCTTC.

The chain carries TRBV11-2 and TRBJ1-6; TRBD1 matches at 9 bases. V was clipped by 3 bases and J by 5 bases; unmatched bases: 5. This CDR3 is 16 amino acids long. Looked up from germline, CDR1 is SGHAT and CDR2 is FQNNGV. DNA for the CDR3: TGTGCCAGCAGCTTGCAACAGGGGGCGGATAATTCACCCCTCCACTTT. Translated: CASSLQQGADNSPLHF.

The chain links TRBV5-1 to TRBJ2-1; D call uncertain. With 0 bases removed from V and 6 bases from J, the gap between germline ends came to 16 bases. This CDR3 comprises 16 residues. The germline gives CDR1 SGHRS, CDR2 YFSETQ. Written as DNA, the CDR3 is TGCGCCAGCAGCTTGGTGGCCAGCGTCGGCACCAATGAGCAGTTCTTC. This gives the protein CASSLVASVGTNEQFF.